This T cell receptor beta chain was obtained from a study of T cells in tuberculosis. Study details: In South Africa, adults with active tuberculosis were compared with IGRA-negative and latently infected IGRA-positive adolescents.

TCRdb's table, derived via immunoSEQ multiplex PCR, lists solely in-frame clones and lacks some. The table lists roughly 32,000 clones, 90% to 95% of them singletons. V lost 7 bases to trimming and J lost 4 bases, with 11 bases between them. The CDR3 covers 14 residues. CDR1 SNHLY and CDR2 FYNNEI come from the germline V gene. Documented time point: new active TB diagnosis, blood taken before or within 7 days of starting treatment. Here the sequenced sample was PBMCs, taken at tuberculosis diagnosis. This receptor was identified in an adult with tuberculosis. The rearrangement joins TRBV2 to TRBJ1-6; D is uncertain. CDR3 amino acids: CASNQVVYNSPLHF. CDR3 bases: TGTGCCAGCAATCAGGTCGTGTATAATTCACCCCTCCACTTT.